This T cell receptor (beta chain) was observed in a study of molecular identifiers for immune sequencing clone quantification. MiXCR was run by TCRdb on the PCR reads, yielding one entry per CDR3 protein. The sample consists of 40,000 to 45,000 distinct CDR3 sequences, approximately 25% of them appearing once. The CDR3 length is 14 residues. V was cut by 5 bases and J by 5 bases, with 15 bases left in between. This sequence originates from a human donor in good health. Some libraries in this study had Jurkat cell RNA spiked in. The V call is TRBV12-3 or TRBV12-4, the J call TRBJ1-2, with a weak D call TRBD1 (5 bases). Sequenced: naive CD8+ T cells from blood, with Jurkat cell RNA spiked in. Stated subset: FACS-sorted CD8+CD4-CCR7+CD45RA+ naive T cells. The CDR3 is CASSGTGAGYGYTF. The CDR3, as DNA: TGTGCCAGCAGTGGGACTGGGGCGGGATATGGCTACACCTTC.